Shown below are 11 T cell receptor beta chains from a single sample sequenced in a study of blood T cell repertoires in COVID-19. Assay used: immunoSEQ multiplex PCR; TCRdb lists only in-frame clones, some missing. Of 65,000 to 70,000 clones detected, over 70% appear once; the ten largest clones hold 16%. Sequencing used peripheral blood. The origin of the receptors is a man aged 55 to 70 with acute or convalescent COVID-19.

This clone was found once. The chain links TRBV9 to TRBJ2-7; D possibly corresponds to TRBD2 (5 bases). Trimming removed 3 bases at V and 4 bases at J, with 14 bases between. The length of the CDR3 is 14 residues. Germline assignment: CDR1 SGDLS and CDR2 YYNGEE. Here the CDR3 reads CASSAGLLLYEQYF. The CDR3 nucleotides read TGTGCCAGCAGCGCCGGACTGTTACTATACGAGCAGTACTTC.

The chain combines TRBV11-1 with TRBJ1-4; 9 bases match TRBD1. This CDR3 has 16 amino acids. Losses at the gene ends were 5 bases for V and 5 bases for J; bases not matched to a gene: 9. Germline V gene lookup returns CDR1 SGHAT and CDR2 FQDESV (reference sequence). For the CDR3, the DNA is TGTGCCAGCAGCCTCATCGGACAGGGGAAGAATGAAAAACTGTTTTTT. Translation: CASSLIGQGKNEKLFF.

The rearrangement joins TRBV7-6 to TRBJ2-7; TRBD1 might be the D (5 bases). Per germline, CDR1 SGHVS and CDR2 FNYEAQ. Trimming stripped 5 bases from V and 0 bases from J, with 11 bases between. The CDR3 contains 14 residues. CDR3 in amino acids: CASSKQEISYEQYF. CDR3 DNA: TGTGCCAGCAGCAAACAGGAGATCTCCTACGAGCAGTACTTC.

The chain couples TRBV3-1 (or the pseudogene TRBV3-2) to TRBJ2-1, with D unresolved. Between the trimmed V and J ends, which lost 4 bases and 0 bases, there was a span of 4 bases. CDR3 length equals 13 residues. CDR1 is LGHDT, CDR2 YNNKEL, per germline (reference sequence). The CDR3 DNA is TGTGCCAGCAGCCGGAGCTCCTACAATGAGCAGTTCTTC. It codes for CASSRSSYNEQFF.

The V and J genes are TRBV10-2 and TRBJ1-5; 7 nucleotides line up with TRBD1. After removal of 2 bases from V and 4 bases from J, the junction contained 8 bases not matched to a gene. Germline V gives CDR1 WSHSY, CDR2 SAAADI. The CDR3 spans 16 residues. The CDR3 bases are TGCGCCAGCAGTGAGGGACGCTCCAGGGGGAATCAGCCCCAGCATTTT. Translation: CASSEGRSRGNQPQHF.

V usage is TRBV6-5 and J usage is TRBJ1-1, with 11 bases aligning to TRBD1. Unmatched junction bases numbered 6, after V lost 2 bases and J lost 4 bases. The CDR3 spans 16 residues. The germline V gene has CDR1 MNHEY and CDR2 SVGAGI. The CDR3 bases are TGTGCCAGCAGTTACGGTTTCGGGACAGGGGGCACTGAAGCTTTCTTT. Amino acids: CASSYGFGTGGTEAFF.

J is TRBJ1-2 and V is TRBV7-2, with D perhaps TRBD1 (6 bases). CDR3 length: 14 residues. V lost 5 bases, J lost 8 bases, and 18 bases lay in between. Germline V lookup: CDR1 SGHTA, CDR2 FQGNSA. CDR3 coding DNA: TGTGCCAGCAGCCCCGAGACAGGCATACTGGGCTACACCTTC. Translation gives CASSPETGILGYTF.

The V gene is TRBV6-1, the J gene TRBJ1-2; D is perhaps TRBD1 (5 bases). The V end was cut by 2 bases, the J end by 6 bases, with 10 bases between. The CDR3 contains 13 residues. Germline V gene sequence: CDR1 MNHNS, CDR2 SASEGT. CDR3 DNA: TGTGCCAGCAGTGAATGGACATCCCATGGCTACACCTTC. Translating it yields CASSEWTSHGYTF.

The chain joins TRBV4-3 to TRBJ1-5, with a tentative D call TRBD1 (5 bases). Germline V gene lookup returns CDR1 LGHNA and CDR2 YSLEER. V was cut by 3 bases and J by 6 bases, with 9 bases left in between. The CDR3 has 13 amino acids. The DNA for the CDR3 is TGCGCCAGCAGCCAGAGGAGGGGTCAGCCCCAGCATTTT. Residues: CASSQRRGQPQHF.

The CDR3 is CASSLGVLNTEAFF. As DNA, the CDR3 is TGTGCCAGCTCCCTAGGAGTCCTGAACACTGAAGCTTTCTTT. The rearrangement joins TRBV18 to TRBJ1-1, with unresolved D. V was clipped by 6 bases and J by 0 bases, with 11 bases between them. The CDR3 covers 14 residues. Germline CDR1 reads KGHSH; CDR2 reads LQKENI. Full variable domain (outside the CDR3, taken from reference TRBV18 and TRBJ1-1): NAGVMQNPRHLVRRRGQEARLRCSPMKGHSHVYWYRQLPEEGLKFMVYLQKENIIDESGMPKERFSAEFPKEGPSILRIQQVVRGDSAAYFCASSLGVLNTEAFFGQGTRLTVV.

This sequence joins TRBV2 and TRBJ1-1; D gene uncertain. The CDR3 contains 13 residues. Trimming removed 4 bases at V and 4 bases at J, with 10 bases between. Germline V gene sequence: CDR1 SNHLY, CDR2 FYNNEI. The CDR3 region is CASSVRGVTEAFF. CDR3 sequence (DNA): TGTGCCAGCAGTGTTCGGGGAGTCACTGAAGCTTTCTTT.